A selection of T cell receptor beta chains follows, all from one sample in a study of radiation and T cells in renal cell carcinoma. Only in-frame clones appear in the TCRdb table, and some are missing; sequencing was by immunoSEQ multiplex PCR. Of roughly 160,000 clones in the sample, about 88% are singletons; the top ten hold around 11%. This specimen consisted of blood, obtained from a patient whose treatment included radiotherapy and nephrectomy. These receptors originate from a woman in her 50s with renal cell carcinoma. The CDR3 runs from the conserved cysteine through the conserved F or W.

>TRBV7-9|TRBJ1-5
CASSLGGGRQPQHF
>TRBV30|TRBJ2-7
CAWSESTTRYF
>TRBV18|TRBJ1-4
CASSPRVGNNEKLFF
>TRBV6-6|TRBJ1-2
CASLDRESYGYTF
>TRBV10-1|TRBJ2-3
CASSQERGGSDTQYF
>TRBV7-9|TRBJ1-2
CASSFSLYGYTF
>TRBV6-1|TRBJ1-2
CASSEARYGGGYGYTF
>TRBV30|TRBJ1-2
CASSGVANYGYTF
>TRBV6-5|TRBJ1-5
CASSSNSGNQPQHF
>TRBV2|TRBJ2-6
CASREYSGANVLTF
>TRBV9|TRBJ2-7
CASSLGQDPVYEQYF
>TRBV9|TRBJ2-5
CASSVDHSRETQYF
>TRBV6-5|TRBJ2-1
CASSLDSSSYNEQFF
>TRBV5-1|TRBJ2-3
CASSPWGTSSTDTQYF
>TRBV5-5|TRBJ1-1
CASSLLQGNTEAFF
>TRBV5-1|TRBJ2-3
CASSPGADTQYF
>TRBV5-1|TRBJ2-5
CASSTYPQETQYF
>TRBV7-3|TRBJ2-3
CASSSGRGGSTDTQYF
>TRBV29-1|TRBJ1-1
CSVDVPWAPEAFF
>TRBV5-4|TRBJ2-5
CASSRGQDQETQYF
>TRBV7-9|TRBJ2-7
CASSFTGTGIENEQYF
>TRBV6-6|TRBJ1-2
CASSYAGQFSNYGYTF
>TRBV13|TRBJ2-6
CASSFRPRGANVLTF
>TRBV27|TRBJ1-2
CASTFLGAVEGYTF
>TRBV5-5|TRBJ1-2
CASSLRAESNYGYTF
>TRBV6-6|TRBJ1-4
CASSYGQGHEKLFF
>TRBV2|TRBJ1-1
CASSEPDGIVDTEAFF
>TRBV5-1|TRBJ1-6
CASSLDPSSYNSPLHF